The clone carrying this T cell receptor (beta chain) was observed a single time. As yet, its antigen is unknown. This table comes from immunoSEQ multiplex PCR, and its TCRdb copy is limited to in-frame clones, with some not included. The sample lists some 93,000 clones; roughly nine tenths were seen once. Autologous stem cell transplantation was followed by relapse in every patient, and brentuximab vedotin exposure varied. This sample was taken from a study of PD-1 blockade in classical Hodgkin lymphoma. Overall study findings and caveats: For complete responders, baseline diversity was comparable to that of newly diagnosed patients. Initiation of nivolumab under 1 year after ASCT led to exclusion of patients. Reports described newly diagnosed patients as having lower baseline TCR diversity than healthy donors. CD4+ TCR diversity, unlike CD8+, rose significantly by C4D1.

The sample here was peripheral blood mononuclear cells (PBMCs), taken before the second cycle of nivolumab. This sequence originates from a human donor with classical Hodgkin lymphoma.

Here the CDR3 DNA reads TGTGCCAGCAGCAAGGACGCTAACTATGGCTACACCTTC. Translation gives CASSKDANYGYTF. The chain employs TRBV13 and TRBJ1-2; D remains unclear. Per germline, CDR1 PRHDT and CDR2 FYEKMQ (reference sequence). V lost 5 bases and J lost 0, with 7 bases in between. CDR3 length: 13 residues.